This record covers a single T cell receptor beta chain. This clonotype was seen repeatedly, ten times or more. There is no known antigen for this receptor. Base qualities were left out, and no much larger clone turns up one base away. Trimming at the junction amounts to 6 bases on V and 7 bases on J, and the germline ends lie 18 bases apart. The CDR3 sequence holds 14 residues, the cysteine and phenylalanine included. Of all the DNA, just the CDR3 is kept, 42 bases in frame from base 1. The germline V gene (reference sequence) sets CDR1 to DFQATT and CDR2 to SNEGSKA. This sample was included in a study of identical twins (dated by TCRdb to about 2016). For the study in its entirety: The study deep-sequenced TCR alpha and beta repertoires from monozygotic twins, unrelated adults of various ages and cord blood to test whether fetal clonotypes persist. To rule out contamination, replicate twin experiments were performed at different times with different library preparation protocols. Study-wide findings and limitations: Compared with coincidental sharing between unrelated individuals, out-of-frame TCR alpha sequences shared between twins had an excess of sequences with low generation probability. Invariant T cells such as MAIT and iNKT could partly confound zero-insertion analyses, though diverse VJ usage argued against this for most clonotypes. Conclusions relied on cross-sectional statistical analysis, since the same donors could not be followed over many years. Out-of-frame TCR alpha sharing in monozygotic twins was systematically underestimated by recombination models, whereas sharing between unrelated individuals was in agreement with the recombination models. In beta out-of-frame sequences, excess twin sharing was weaker, because having fewer shared sequences lowered the signal-to-noise ratio. Fewer insertions were carried by abundant cord blood beta clonotypes, a similar but weaker trend appeared in young adult naive repertoires, and no such trend appeared in memory repertoires.

The library was generated by 5' RACE. The reads were generated on an Illumina HiSeq 2000. Template switching introduced a universal primer binding site; the final cDNA contained a unique molecular identifier, enabling accurate counting of TCR cDNA molecules. First-strand cDNA for TCR alpha and beta chains was synthesized from specific primers in the conserved constant-segment region. To control for contamination, every cDNA library was double barcoded, receiving both a SMART-Mk sample barcode and Illumina barcodes. TruSeq adapter sequences and Illumina sample barcodes were added in two successive PCR steps. Sequencing of the TCR alpha and beta cDNA libraries was done on the Illumina HiSeq platform using custom primers. As for how the authors treated the data: Raw reads were processed with MiGEC to extract unique molecular identifiers, and MiXCR was used to determine CDR3 positions. For each individual, recombination models were inferred using an EM algorithm with the repgenHMM and IGoR tools. The analysis of shared clonotypes was done with the tcR package in R, with sharing normalized by the product of cloneset sizes. To study raw recombination free of thymic and clonal selection effects, out-of-frame nonproductive sequences were analyzed. TCRdb trimmed the raw reads at Q25, called clones with MiXCR and kept productive beta chains. CDR3 protein sequences are deduplicated, and each keeps its most common genes and DNA. For this entry, the V and J calls and clone size follow TCRdb and not the study's own pipeline. Counted in this sample were approximately 630,000 distinct CDR3 sequences; around 7.4% of them appeared once. 1.5% to 2% of the sample lies in the top ten.

Every donor was a healthy Caucasian. Three pairs of female monozygotic twins, all aged about 18 to 29 years, made up the twin cohort. Peripheral blood mononuclear cells were the source from which RNA for the TCR libraries was isolated. The same sample was also used in a study of yellow fever vaccine responses in identical twins. The other study reports the following: The T cell response to vaccination in identical twins was reported by the authors to appear partly convergent and partly personalized. In identical twins, the study followed T cell clones that responded to the vaccine with precision.

The clonotype originates from a woman aged 18-30 years in good health. The chain is encoded by TRBV20-1 joined to TRBJ1-4; TRBD1 is a possible D gene, resting on 5 matching bases. The sample comprised PBMCs. The DNA sequence is as follows: TGCAGTGCCGTACCTAGGGGTCTTCGTGAAAAACTGTTTTTT. Its protein reads: CSAVPRGLREKLFF.